A selection of T cell receptor beta chains follows, all from one sample in a study of T cell responses to AZD1222 COVID-19 vaccine. Sequencing used immunoSEQ multiplex PCR; TCRdb keeps in-frame clones, though not all of them. The table has 84,000 or so clones, under 95% seen once. Sequenced material: peripheral blood, taken on day 0 of MenACWY control vaccination. These TCRs come from an adult in good health. Each CDR3 is given with its conserved first and last residue. D genes are given only for firm matches. Clone size is given for some rows only: seen once, a few or many times, or a class if the clone is expanded.

CDR3aa: CASSLLGQGYTGELFF
CDR3nt: TGTGCCAGCAGTTTACTAGGTCAGGGGTACACCGGGGAGCTGTTTTTT
abundance: NA
d_gene: NA
j_gene: TRBJ2-2
v_gene: TRBV27

CDR3aa: CASSKTGVLSTEAFF
CDR3nt: TGTGCCAGCAGTAAGACAGGGGTGCTGAGCACTGAAGCTTTCTTT
abundance: NA
d_gene: TRBD1
j_gene: TRBJ1-1
v_gene: TRBV6-5

CDR3aa: CASSPGGPYNEQFF
CDR3nt: TGTGCCAGCAGTCCCGGAGGGCCGTACAATGAGCAGTTCTTC
abundance: NA
d_gene: NA
j_gene: TRBJ2-1
v_gene: TRBV6-5

CDR3aa: CASSPPGTGDGGELFF
CDR3nt: TGTGCCAGCAGCCCTCCCGGGACAGGGGATGGCGGGGAGCTGTTTTTT
abundance: NA
d_gene: TRBD1
j_gene: TRBJ2-2
v_gene: TRBV7-2

CDR3aa: CASSSLRGETQYF
CDR3nt: TGTGCCAGCAGCTCCCTCCGGGGCGAGACCCAGTACTTC
abundance: NA
d_gene: NA
j_gene: TRBJ2-5
v_gene: TRBV7-9

CDR3aa: CASGLEADTQYF
CDR3nt: TGTGCTAGTGGTTTGGAGGCAGATACGCAGTATTTT
abundance: NA
d_gene: NA
j_gene: TRBJ2-3
v_gene: TRBV12-5

CDR3aa: CSVEGGQVGTNEKLFF
CDR3nt: TGCAGCGTTGAGGGCGGACAGGTTGGAACTAATGAAAAACTGTTTTTT
abundance: NA
d_gene: TRBD1
j_gene: TRBJ1-4
v_gene: TRBV29-1

CDR3aa: CASSPQGSSYNSPLHF
CDR3nt: TGTGCCAGCAGTCCCCAGGGGAGTTCCTATAATTCACCCCTCCACTTT
abundance: NA
d_gene: NA
j_gene: TRBJ1-6
v_gene: TRBV28

CDR3aa: CASSPRRGSTDTQYF
CDR3nt: TGTGCCAGCAGTCCCCGTAGGGGTAGCACAGATACGCAGTATTTT
abundance: NA
d_gene: NA
j_gene: TRBJ2-3
v_gene: TRBV6-2/TRBV6-3

CDR3aa: CASSALWGRASGGELFF
CDR3nt: TGTGCCAGCAGTGCCCTATGGGGGAGGGCCTCGGGCGGGGAGCTGTTTTTT
abundance: NA
d_gene: TRBD2
j_gene: TRBJ2-2
v_gene: TRBV2

CDR3aa: CASNVGAHGYTF
CDR3nt: TGTGCCAGCAACGTAGGCGCACACGGCTACACCTTC
abundance: NA
d_gene: NA
j_gene: TRBJ1-2
v_gene: TRBV28

CDR3aa: CASSPRENYGYTF
CDR3nt: TGTGCCAGCAGCCCTCGGGAAAACTATGGCTACACCTTC
abundance: NA
d_gene: NA
j_gene: TRBJ1-2
v_gene: TRBV27

CDR3aa: CASSQEGQGNTEAFF
CDR3nt: TGTGCCAGCAGCCAAGAAGGACAGGGAAACACTGAAGCTTTCTTT
abundance: NA
d_gene: TRBD1
j_gene: TRBJ1-1
v_gene: TRBV14

CDR3aa: CASSFAGPTNYGYTF
CDR3nt: TGTGCCAGCAGTTTCGCCGGGCCTACTAACTATGGCTACACCTTC
abundance: NA
d_gene: NA
j_gene: TRBJ1-2
v_gene: TRBV6-2/TRBV6-3

CDR3aa: CASSGLAGGMGEQFF
CDR3nt: TGTGCCAGTAGTGGTCTAGCGGGGGGTATGGGTGAGCAGTTCTTC
abundance: NA
d_gene: TRBD2
j_gene: TRBJ2-1
v_gene: TRBV19

CDR3aa: CASSRGQGAIGELFF
CDR3nt: TGTGCCAGCAGTAGGGGACAGGGGGCGATCGGGGAGCTGTTTTTT
abundance: NA
d_gene: TRBD1
j_gene: TRBJ2-2
v_gene: TRBV6-5

CDR3aa: CASSLQGSYNEQFF
CDR3nt: TGTGCCAGCAGCTTACAGGGCTCCTACAATGAGCAGTTCTTC
abundance: NA
d_gene: NA
j_gene: TRBJ2-1
v_gene: TRBV11-2

CDR3aa: CASSPSRDRITNEKLFF
CDR3nt: TGTGCCAGCAGCCCGTCCCGGGACAGGATTACTAATGAAAAACTGTTTTTT
abundance: NA
d_gene: TRBD1
j_gene: TRBJ1-4
v_gene: TRBV7-8

CDR3aa: CASSRAKGRNTGELFF
CDR3nt: TGTGCCAGCTCCAGGGCGAAGGGCAGAAACACCGGGGAGCTGTTTTTT
abundance: NA
d_gene: NA
j_gene: TRBJ2-2
v_gene: TRBV28

CDR3aa: CASSADSPHEQYF
CDR3nt: TGTGCCAGCAGCGCGGACTCACCCCACGAGCAGTACTTC
abundance: NA
d_gene: NA
j_gene: TRBJ2-7
v_gene: TRBV2

CDR3aa: CASSRTGRSTEAFF
CDR3nt: TGTGCCAGCAGTCGGACAGGGCGTTCCACTGAAGCTTTCTTT
abundance: NA
d_gene: TRBD1
j_gene: TRBJ1-1
v_gene: TRBV2

CDR3aa: CASSPSRGRDEKLFF
CDR3nt: TGTGCCAGCTCACCGTCTAGGGGGCGGGATGAAAAACTGTTTTTT
abundance: NA
d_gene: TRBD1
j_gene: TRBJ1-4
v_gene: TRBV18

CDR3aa: CASSLSFGNGYTF
CDR3nt: TGTGCCAGCAGTTTATCATTCGGTAATGGCTACACCTTC
abundance: NA
d_gene: NA
j_gene: TRBJ1-2
v_gene: TRBV12-3/TRBV12-4

CDR3aa: CASTLRDTEAFF
CDR3nt: TGTGCCAGTACCCTTAGGGACACTGAAGCTTTCTTT
abundance: NA
d_gene: NA
j_gene: TRBJ1-1
v_gene: TRBV19

CDR3aa: CASSWAGLAGVYNEQFF
CDR3nt: TGCGCCAGCAGCTGGGCGGGTCTCGCGGGGGTTTACAATGAGCAGTTCTTC
abundance: NA
d_gene: TRBD2
j_gene: TRBJ2-1
v_gene: TRBV5-1

CDR3aa: CASSFPRNTEAFF
CDR3nt: TGTGCCAGCAGTTTCCCCAGGAACACTGAAGCTTTCTTT
abundance: NA
d_gene: NA
j_gene: TRBJ1-1
v_gene: TRBV28

CDR3aa: CSVVGGTGSEAFF
CDR3nt: TGCAGCGTTGTCGGCGGGACAGGGAGTGAAGCTTTCTTT
abundance: NA
d_gene: TRBD1
j_gene: TRBJ1-1
v_gene: TRBV29-1

CDR3aa: CASSLTGGTEAFF
CDR3nt: TGCGCCAGCAGCCTCACAGGGGGCACTGAAGCTTTCTTT
abundance: NA
d_gene: TRBD1
j_gene: TRBJ1-1
v_gene: TRBV4-3

CDR3aa: CASGLVLPSAF
CDR3nt: TGTGCTAGTGGTTTGGTACTCCCCTCGGCCTTC
abundance: few
d_gene: NA
j_gene: TRBJ1-2
v_gene: TRBV12-5

CDR3aa: CASSQGVQGATDTQYF
CDR3nt: TGTGCCAGCAGCCAAGGCGTCCAGGGGGCGACAGATACGCAGTATTTT
abundance: NA
d_gene: TRBD1
j_gene: TRBJ2-3
v_gene: TRBV4-2

CDR3aa: CASNPKGGGNGYTF
CDR3nt: TGTGCCAGCAATCCTAAAGGAGGGGGGAATGGCTACACCTTC
abundance: few
d_gene: NA
j_gene: TRBJ1-2
v_gene: TRBV9